This T cell receptor beta chain stems from a study of blood T cell repertoires in COVID-19. Study overall: The United States, Italy and Spain provided the acute and convalescent COVID-19 samples. In each case, the material was cDNA or gDNA derived from T cells, B-cell-depleted T cells, or PBMCs.

Authors' data handling: Nucleated cell counts were estimated from reference gene primer amplification. Method: immunoSEQ multiplex PCR; TCRdb's copy keeps in-frame clones and lacks some. That table furnishes V, J and clone size, whereas the DNA furnished D and trimming. The sample shows fewer than 90,000 clones, more than 90% of them seen only once. The CDR3 spans 14 residues. V lost 7 bases, J lost 1 base, and 6 bases stayed unmatched. In germline, CDR1 is MNHEY, CDR2 SVGAGI. This clonotype originated in a human donor with active COVID-19. The donor label of this sample is uncertain. The gene calls are TRBV6-5 and TRBJ1-2; TRBD1 aligns across 7 bases. The sequenced sample was peripheral blood. The DNA of the CDR3 is TGTGCCAGCACCCGGGACAGCGGTAACTATGGCTACACCTTC. It is translated as CASTRDSGNYGYTF.